Listed here are 4 T cell receptor beta chains from one sample, sequenced in a study of blood T cell repertoires in COVID-19. The data were produced by immunoSEQ multiplex PCR, yet TCRdb's version contains in-frame clones alone and is incomplete. The table lists tens of thousands of clones, around 91% of them singletons. What was sequenced was peripheral blood. Every receptor here comes from a woman in her sixties with COVID-19, enrolled during active disease.

This chain uses TRBV5-8 with TRBJ2-7; TRBD2 aligns across 10 bases. J lost 3 bases, V lost 4 bases, and 4 bases had no gene match. There are 14 residues in the CDR3. The V gene's germline CDR1 is SGHTS and CDR2 YDEGEE. CDR3 in amino acids: CASSPSGRNYEQYF. CDR3 nucleotides: TGTGCCAGCAGCCCTAGCGGGAGAAACTACGAGCAGTACTTC.

Remarks on this clone: Other DNA sequences in this sample translate to the same CDR3. The chain employs TRBV5-1 and TRBJ2-7; 8 nucleotides align to TRBD2. The ends lost 1 base at V and 2 bases at J; junction bases unmatched: 2. Germline V lookup: CDR1 SGHRS, CDR2 YFSETQ. The length of the CDR3 is 14 residues. The CDR3 protein is CASSLNSGTYEQYF. The CDR3 DNA sequence: TGCGCCAGCAGCTTGAATAGCGGGACCTACGAGCAGTACTTC.

V is TRBV19 and J is TRBJ1-5, with a possible D match to TRBD1 (6 bases). Trimming took 10 bases from V and 1 from J, leaving 23 bases between them. Germline CDR1 is LNHDA and CDR2 is SQIVND (reference sequence). The CDR3 has 17 amino acids. Here the CDR3 reads CATSGGATTWSNQPQHF. The CDR3 bases are TGTGCCACCTCCGGGGGGGCCACCACTTGGAGCAATCAGCCCCAGCATTTT.

The chain links TRBV24-1 to TRBJ2-7; 12 bases line up with TRBD2. Looked up from germline, CDR1 is KGHDR and CDR2 is SFDVKD. The CDR3 has 15 amino acids. Losses at the gene ends were 3 bases for V and 3 bases for J; bases not matched to a gene: 2. The CDR3 DNA reads as TGTGCCACCAGTGATGGACTAGCGGGATTCTACGAGCAGTACTTC. It translates to CATSDGLAGFYEQYF.